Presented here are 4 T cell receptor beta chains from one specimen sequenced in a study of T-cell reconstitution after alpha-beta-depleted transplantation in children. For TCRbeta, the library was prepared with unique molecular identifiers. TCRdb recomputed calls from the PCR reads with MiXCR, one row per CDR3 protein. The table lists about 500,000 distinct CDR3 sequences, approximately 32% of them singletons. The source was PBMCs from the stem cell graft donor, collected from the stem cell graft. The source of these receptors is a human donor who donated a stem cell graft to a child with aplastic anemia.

In DNA, the CDR3 is TGTGCCAGCAGTTTAGGGGACAGGGGGGTCACTGAAGCTTTCTTT. Amino acid sequence: CASSLGDRGVTEAFF. The chain uses TRBV12-3 or TRBV12-4 and TRBJ1-1; 11 bases match TRBD1. This CDR3 is 15 amino acids long. The trim removed 1 base at V and 4 bases at J, leaving 2 bases unmatched.

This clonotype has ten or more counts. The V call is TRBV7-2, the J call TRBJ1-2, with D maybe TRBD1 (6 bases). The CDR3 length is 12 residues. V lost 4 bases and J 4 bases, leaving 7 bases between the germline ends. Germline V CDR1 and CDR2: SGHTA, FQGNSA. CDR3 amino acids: CASSSGAYGYTF. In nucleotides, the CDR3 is TGTGCCAGCAGCTCGGGGGCCTATGGCTACACCTTC.

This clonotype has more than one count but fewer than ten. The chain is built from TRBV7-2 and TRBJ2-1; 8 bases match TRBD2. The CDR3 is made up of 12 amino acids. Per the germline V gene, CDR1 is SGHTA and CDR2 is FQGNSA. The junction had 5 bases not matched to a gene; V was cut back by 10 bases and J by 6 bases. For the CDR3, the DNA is TGTGCCATCGGTACTAGCGGCAATGAGCAGTTCTTC. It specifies CAIGTSGNEQFF.

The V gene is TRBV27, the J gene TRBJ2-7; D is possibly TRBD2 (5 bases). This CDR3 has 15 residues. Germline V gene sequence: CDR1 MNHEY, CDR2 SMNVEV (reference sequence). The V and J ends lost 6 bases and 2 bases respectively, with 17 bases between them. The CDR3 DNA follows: TGTGCCAGCAGGGGAAGACGGACTGGGCCCTACGAGCAGTACTTC. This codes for CASRGRRTGPYEQYF.